A few counts support the clone carrying this T cell receptor beta chain. Other DNA sequences in the sample encode the same CDR3. The sample originates from a study of blood T cell repertoires in COVID-19. TCRdb's table, derived via immunoSEQ multiplex PCR, lists solely in-frame clones and lacks some. This table holds 55,000 or so clones, approximately 80% found once. Germline V CDR1 and CDR2: LGHNA, YNFKEQ. This CDR3 is built from 16 residues. V gave up 1 base and J gave up 5 bases; unmatched junction bases: 2. This chain links TRBV4-2 with TRBJ2-1, with 13 bases aligning to TRBD2. The sequenced sample was peripheral blood. The sequence came from a man aged 30-40 years with COVID-19, enrolled during active disease. CDR3 sequence reads: CASSQGGLAGHNEQFF. CDR3 in DNA: TGTGCCAGCAGCCAAGGGGGACTAGCGGGACACAATGAGCAGTTCTTC.